Listed here are 21 T cell receptor beta chains from one sample, sequenced in a study of blood T cell repertoires in COVID-19. TCRdb's table, derived via immunoSEQ multiplex PCR, lists solely in-frame clones and lacks some. The sample shows about 340,000 clones, over 70% of them seen only once. Material: peripheral blood. These receptors all come from a woman aged 45-60 years with COVID-19, enrolled during active disease.

The V and J genes are TRBV10-3 and TRBJ2-3; D call uncertain. The germline gives CDR1 ENHRY, CDR2 SYGVKD. V was shortened by 2 bases and J by 6 bases, with 9 bases between the two germline ends. The CDR3 contains 13 residues. This CDR3 reads CAISEGPADTQYF. DNA for the CDR3: TGTGCCATCAGTGAGGGGCCCGCGGATACGCAGTATTTT.

This chain links TRBV6-5 with TRBJ1-1, with TRBD1 matching 8 bases. The CDR3 consists of 13 residues. The germline V gene encodes CDR1 MNHEY and CDR2 SVGAGI. V shed 6 bases and J 1 base; nucleotides not matched to a gene: 1. The CDR3 DNA is TGTGCCAGCAGGACAGGGGCGAACACTGAAGCTTTCTTT. This codes for CASRTGANTEAFF.

The V and J genes are TRBV11-2 and TRBJ2-7, with D possibly being TRBD2 (5 bases). The V end lost 5 bases, the J end lost 3 bases, and 14 bases lay between the germline ends. This CDR3 comprises 14 residues. Germline CDR1 SGHAT, CDR2 FQNNGV. In DNA, the CDR3 is TGTGCCAGCAGCCCCAGCGCGGGCGGCTACGAGCAGTACTTC. This gives the protein CASSPSAGGYEQYF. Drawing the rest from reference TRBV11-2 and TRBJ2-7, the complete variable domain is EAGVAQSPRYKIIEKRQSVAFWCNPISGHATLYWYQQILGQGPKLLIQFQNNGVVDDSQLPKDRFSAERLKGVDSTLKIQPAKLEDSAVYLCASSPSAGGYEQYFGPGTRLTVT.

The chain links TRBV29-1 to TRBJ1-1, with D maybe TRBD1 (6 bases). The CDR3 runs to 14 residues. V was pared by 6 bases and J by 0 bases, with 14 bases between. In germline, CDR1 is SQVTM, CDR2 ANQGSEA. CDR3 protein: CSVDQGQLNTEAFF. The CDR3 region has the DNA TGCAGCGTGGACCAAGGACAGCTGAACACTGAAGCTTTCTTT.

For the CDR3, the DNA is TGTGCCAGCAGCCGCGGACATAGACAGGGGTACATCTACGAGCAGTACTTC. Residues: CASSRGHRQGYIYEQYF. The chain employs TRBV3-1 (or the pseudogene TRBV3-2) and TRBJ2-7, with 8 nucleotides matching TRBD1. The V gene end was trimmed by 4 bases and the J gene end by 3 bases; junction bases not matched to a gene: 14. Germline lookup yields CDR1 LGHDT and CDR2 YNNKEL (reference sequence). This CDR3 is 17 amino acids long.

This clone has a handful of counts. The chain is built from TRBV6-1 and TRBJ1-1, with D unclear. Between the trimmed V and J ends, which lost 0 bases and 0 bases, there was a span of 5 bases. Germline-derived CDR1 and CDR2 are MNHNS and SASEGT. CDR3 length: 14 residues. The CDR3 spells CASSEALVNTEAFF. The CDR3, as DNA: TGTGCCAGCAGTGAAGCACTAGTGAACACTGAAGCTTTCTTT.

This clone was found a few times. The CDR3 region has the DNA TGTGCCAGCAGTATAACGGCGGGGAATAGCAATCAGCCCCAGCATTTT. It codes for CASSITAGNSNQPQHF. The chain carries TRBV6-6 and TRBJ1-5, with D unresolved. The germline V gene encodes CDR1 MNHNY and CDR2 SVGAGI (reference sequence). Trimming pared 5 bases from V and 0 bases from J, leaving 14 bases between. The CDR3 extends over 16 amino acids.

The chain is built from TRBV30 and TRBJ1-1; a weak D match, TRBD1 (6 bases). The CDR3 sequence is 14 residues long. With 0 bases removed from V and 0 bases from J, the gap between germline ends came to 8 bases. Germline V gene lookup returns CDR1 GTSNPN and CDR2 SVGIG (reference sequence). The CDR3 sequence is CAWSVRGLNTEAFF. In DNA, the CDR3 is TGTGCCTGGAGTGTAAGGGGGTTGAACACTGAAGCTTTCTTT.

V is TRBV7-3 and J is TRBJ2-1; D might be TRBD1 (5 bases). The ends were cut back, 5 bases at V and 5 bases at J, with 10 bases in the middle. CDR1 is SGHTA, CDR2 FQGTGA, per germline. The CDR3 length is 13 residues. The CDR3 is CASSRSTDNEQFF. In nucleotides, the CDR3 is TGTGCCAGCAGCCGATCGACAGACAATGAGCAGTTCTTC. The full variable domain, in which reference TRBV7-3 and TRBJ2-1 provide the parts outside the CDR3, is GAGVSQTPSNKVTEKGKYVELRCDPISGHTALYWYRQSLGQGPEFLIYFQGTGAADDSGLPNDRFFAVRPEGSVSTLKIQRTERGDSAVYLCASSRSTDNEQFFGPGTRLTVL.

The chain carries TRBV6-5 and TRBJ2-7, with 11 bases aligning to TRBD1. The germline CDR1 and CDR2 sequences are MNHEY and SVGAGI. The CDR3 is 13 amino acids. Losses at the gene ends were 6 bases for V and 7 bases for J; bases not matched to a gene: 5. The CDR3 sequence is CASRGQGAGEQYF. The CDR3 DNA reads as TGTGCCAGCAGAGGACAGGGGGCGGGGGAGCAGTACTTC.

The chain recombines TRBV11-3 with TRBJ2-7; TRBD2 might be the D (5 bases). This CDR3 spans 13 amino acids. Germline values: CDR1 SGHNT, CDR2 YENEEA. V shed 3 bases and J shed 4 bases, with 10 bases lying between them. The CDR3 bases are TGTGCCAGCAGCTTCCGAGGAGGTTACGAGCAGTACTTC. Its protein product is CASSFRGGYEQYF.

The rearrangement joins TRBV7-7 to TRBJ2-1; the match to TRBD2 covers 9 bases. Trimming removed 3 bases from V and 6 bases from J; junction bases left unmatched: 6. Germline CDR1 reads SSHAT; CDR2 reads FNYEAQ (reference sequence). This CDR3 region has 15 residues. In DNA form, the CDR3 reads TGTGCCAGCAGCTTGGCGGGAGGGCCATCCAATGAGCAGTTCTTC. Amino acid sequence: CASSLAGGPSNEQFF. The whole variable domain, remainder taken from reference TRBV7-7 and TRBJ2-1, is GAGVSQSPRYKVTKRGQDVTLRCDPISSHATLYWYQQALGQGPEFLTYFNYEAQPDKSGLPSDRFSAERPEGSISTLTIQRTEQRDSAMYRCASSLAGGPSNEQFFGPGTRLTVL.

This chain joins TRBV3-1 (or the pseudogene TRBV3-2) and TRBJ2-5, with TRBD2 matching over 12 bases. Germline CDR1 LGHDT, CDR2 YNNKEL (reference sequence). Germline trimming cut 5 bases from V and 2 bases from J; bases unmatched to any gene: 3. The CDR3 runs 15 residues. CDR3: CASSTSGRSQETQYF. CDR3 DNA: TGTGCCAGCAGCACTAGCGGGAGGTCGCAAGAGACCCAGTACTTC.

The chain links TRBV7-9 to TRBJ1-1; D is perhaps TRBD1 (5 bases). Germline V gene data show CDR1 as SEHNR and CDR2 as FQNEAQ (reference sequence). Trimming took off 2 bases at V and 4 bases at J, with 8 bases between the two ends. There are 13 residues in the CDR3. The DNA of the CDR3 is TGTGCCAGCAGCTTACCCGGGGGCACTGAAGCTTTCTTT. The encoded protein is CASSLPGGTEAFF. The full variable domain, in which reference TRBV7-9 and TRBJ1-1 provide the parts outside the CDR3, is DTGVSQNPRHKITKRGQNVTFRCDPISEHNRLYWYRQTLGQGPEFLTYFQNEAQLEKSRLLSDRFSAERPKGSFSTLEIQRTEQGDSAMYLCASSLPGGTEAFFGQGTRLTVV.

The gene calls are TRBV11-2 and TRBJ2-7, with TRBD1 as a possible D gene (6 bases). CDR3 length equals 15 residues. V was trimmed by 4 bases and J by 0 bases, leaving 13 bases between them. Germline V CDR1 and CDR2: SGHAT, FQNNGV. The CDR3 is CASSYTTGLSYEQYF. CDR3 coding DNA: TGTGCCAGCAGCTACACGACAGGCCTCTCCTACGAGCAGTACTTC. The complete variable domain, with remaining parts taken from reference TRBV11-2 and TRBJ2-7, reads EAGVAQSPRYKIIEKRQSVAFWCNPISGHATLYWYQQILGQGPKLLIQFQNNGVVDDSQLPKDRFSAERLKGVDSTLKIQPAKLEDSAVYLCASSYTTGLSYEQYFGPGTRLTVT.

The chain combines TRBV4-2 with TRBJ1-1; D gene ambiguous. Per germline, CDR1 LGHNA and CDR2 YNFKEQ. Trimming took 1 base from V and 1 from J, leaving 7 bases between them. CDR3 size: 14 residues. CDR3 residues: CASSQGGGNTEAFF. The CDR3 nucleotides are TGTGCCAGCAGCCAAGGGGGAGGGAACACTGAAGCTTTCTTT.

The CDR3 spells CASSSILAGGTSSYEQYF. In nucleotides, the CDR3 is TGTGCCAGCAGCTCTATTCTAGCGGGAGGCACAAGCTCCTACGAGCAGTACTTC. This chain uses TRBV7-8 with TRBJ2-7; TRBD2 aligns across 11 bases. This CDR3 comprises 18 residues. In germline, CDR1 is SGHVS, CDR2 FQNEAQ. V lost 4 bases to trimming and J lost 0 bases; unmatched junction nucleotides: 11.

The genes are TRBV15 and TRBJ1-5; D not certain. There are 15 residues in the CDR3. V shed 0 bases and J shed 2 bases, with 8 bases lying between them. In germline, CDR1 is LNHNV, CDR2 YYDKDF (reference sequence). For the CDR3, the DNA is TGTGCCACCAGCAGAGATCCCCGGGGCAATCAGCCCCAGCATTTT. It is translated as CATSRDPRGNQPQHF.

This chain connects TRBV6-5 to TRBJ2-7, with D uncertain. This CDR3 spans 15 amino acids. Trimming shortened V by 3 bases and J by 0 bases, and 12 bases separated the two germline ends. Germline V gives CDR1 MNHEY, CDR2 SVGAGI. This CDR3 is CASSYGTANSYEQYF. The CDR3 nucleotides are TGTGCCAGCAGTTATGGAACAGCCAACTCCTACGAGCAGTACTTC.

The V call is TRBV7-2, the J call TRBJ2-3; 9 bases align to TRBD2. The CDR3 is made up of 15 amino acids. Per the germline V gene, CDR1 is SGHTA and CDR2 is FQGNSA. V lost 6 bases and J lost 7; bases outside the gene matches: 11. CDR3 protein: CASRSGTSQTHTQYF. The CDR3 DNA reads as TGTGCCAGCAGATCCGGGACTAGCCAAACTCATACGCAGTATTTT.

The chain uses TRBV24-1 and TRBJ2-3, with 8 bases that match TRBD1. This CDR3 is built from 17 residues. Trimming cost V 1 base and J 0 bases; bases outside gene matches: 5. Germline CDR1 KGHDR, CDR2 SFDVKD. This CDR3 reads CATSDFSGGLSTDTQYF. CDR3 nucleotide sequence: TGTGCCACCAGTGATTTTTCAGGGGGCTTAAGCACAGATACGCAGTATTTT.